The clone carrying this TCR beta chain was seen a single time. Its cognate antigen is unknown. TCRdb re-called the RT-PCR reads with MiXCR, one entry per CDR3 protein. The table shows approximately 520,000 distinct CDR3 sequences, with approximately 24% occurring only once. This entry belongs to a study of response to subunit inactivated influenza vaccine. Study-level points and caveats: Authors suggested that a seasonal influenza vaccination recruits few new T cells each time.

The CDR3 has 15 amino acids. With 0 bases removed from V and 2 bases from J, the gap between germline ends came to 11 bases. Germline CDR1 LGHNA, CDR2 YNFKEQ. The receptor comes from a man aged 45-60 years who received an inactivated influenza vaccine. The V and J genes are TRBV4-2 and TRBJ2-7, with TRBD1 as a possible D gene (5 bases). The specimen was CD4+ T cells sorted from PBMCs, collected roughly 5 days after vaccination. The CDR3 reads CASSQDTTVTYEQYF. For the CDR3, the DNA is TGTGCCAGCAGCCAAGATACGACAGTTACCTACGAGCAGTACTTC.